These 18 T cell receptor beta chains came from one sample sequenced in a study of blood T cell repertoires in COVID-19. Measured with immunoSEQ multiplex PCR; TCRdb has only the in-frame clones, and not every one. Of about 200,000 clones in the sample, roughly 80% were seen once. Sequencing was done on a sample of peripheral blood. These receptors originate from a human donor in a cohort sampled during active COVID-19.

In regard to this clone: This sample includes further DNA sequences coding for the same CDR3. Here the CDR3 DNA reads TGCAGTGCCCCCCGTACGGGTGGCTACACCTTC. Encoded protein: CSAPRTGGYTF. The chain combines TRBV20-1 with TRBJ1-2, with D hard to call. From germline, CDR1 is DFQATT and CDR2 SNEGSKA (reference sequence). The CDR3 sequence is 11 residues long. Trimming stripped 6 bases from V and 7 bases from J, with 12 bases between.

This clone turned up a few times. This chain connects TRBV4-1 to TRBJ1-1; 11 positions agree with TRBD1. V dropped 2 bases and J dropped 4; count of bases not matched to a gene: 6. The CDR3 has 16 amino acids. The germline gives CDR1 MGHRA, CDR2 YSYEKL. The DNA of the CDR3 is TGCGCCAGCAGCCAACCCCAAGGACAGGGGGCCACTGAAGCTTTCTTT. It is translated as CASSQPQGQGATEAFF.

The rearrangement uses TRBV9 and TRBJ2-7; 10 bases line up with TRBD2. CDR1 SGDLS and CDR2 YYNGEE come from the germline V gene. The trim removed 3 bases at V and 5 bases at J, leaving 14 bases unmatched. The CDR3 has 17 amino acids. The CDR3 sequence: CASSAAPPSGRSHEQYF. The CDR3, as DNA: TGTGCCAGCAGCGCCGCTCCGCCTAGCGGGAGATCCCACGAGCAGTACTTC.

The V gene is TRBV13, the J gene TRBJ2-5; TRBD1 agrees at 8 bases. The germline gives CDR1 PRHDT, CDR2 FYEKMQ (reference sequence). This CDR3 has 14 residues. Trimming took 6 bases from V and 1 from J; bases not matched to a gene: 4. The chain's CDR3 is CASRRTGIQETQYF. The CDR3 DNA follows: TGTGCCAGCAGACGGACAGGGATCCAAGAGACCCAGTACTTC.

The V call is TRBV7-2, the J call TRBJ2-7; D not resolved. CDR1 is SGHTA and CDR2 is FQGNSA in the germline V gene. V shed 5 bases and J shed 4 bases, with 9 bases lying between them. The CDR3 covers 12 residues. CDR3 region: CASSLRWYEQYF. For the CDR3, the DNA is TGTGCCAGCAGCCTGAGGTGGTACGAGCAGTACTTC.

V and J are TRBV28 and TRBJ1-5; TRBD1 aligns across 10 bases. Germline V lookup: CDR1 MDHEN, CDR2 SYDVKM. This CDR3 is 17 amino acids long. Trimming cost V 5 bases and J 7 bases; bases outside gene matches: 14. Written as DNA, the CDR3 is TGTGCCAGCAGTCCCAGGAGGGGACAGGGGTTCGGCCAGCCCCAGCATTTT. This codes for CASSPRRGQGFGQPQHF. Using reference TRBV28 and TRBJ1-5 for the parts outside the CDR3, the full variable domain is DVKVTQSSRYLVKRTGEKVFLECVQDMDHENMFWYRQDPGLGLRLIYFSYDVKMKEKGDIPEGYSVSREKKERFSLILESASTNQTSMYLCASSPRRGQGFGQPQHFGDGTRLSIL.

The genes are TRBV19 and TRBJ1-2; unclear D gene. The CDR3 has 16 residues. V gave up 7 bases and J gave up 6 bases, with 24 bases separating them. Per the germline V gene, CDR1 is LNHDA and CDR2 is SQIVND (reference sequence). CDR3: CASIAVGGRSRHGYTF. DNA of the CDR3: TGTGCCAGTATTGCGGTAGGAGGGCGCTCAAGGCATGGCTACACCTTC.

The chain employs TRBV11-1 and TRBJ2-1, with 10 bases that match TRBD1. Per the germline V gene, CDR1 is SGHAT and CDR2 is FQDESV (reference sequence). J lost 5 bases, V lost 4 bases, and 5 bases had no gene match. The CDR3 extends over 15 amino acids. The CDR3 protein is CASSSRDRGNNEQFF. CDR3 nucleotides: TGTGCCAGCAGCTCCCGGGACAGGGGCAACAATGAGCAGTTCTTC. Based on the CDR3 plus reference TRBV11-1 and TRBJ2-1, the full variable domain is EAEVAQSPRYKITEKSQAVAFWCDPISGHATLYWYRQILGQGPELLVQFQDESVVDDSQLPKDRFSAERLKGVDSTLKIQPAELGDSAMYLCASSSRDRGNNEQFFGPGTRLTVL.

The CDR3: CATSEGGRKHEQYF. CDR3 bases: TGTGCCACCAGTGAGGGTGGGAGGAAGCACGAGCAGTACTTC. The rearrangement uses TRBV24-1 and TRBJ2-7; weak D call: TRBD2 (6 bases). V lost 4 bases to trimming and J lost 5 bases, with 14 bases between them. Germline-derived CDR1 and CDR2 are KGHDR and SFDVKD. This CDR3 is 14 amino acids long.

The V gene is TRBV9, the J gene TRBJ2-3; 8 bases are shared with TRBD1. The germline V gene encodes CDR1 SGDLS and CDR2 YYNGEE. The CDR3 totals 14 residues. The ends lost 3 bases at V and 2 bases at J; junction bases unmatched: 2. CDR3 amino acids: CASSATGVTDTQYF. The CDR3 bases are TGTGCCAGCAGCGCGACAGGGGTCACAGATACGCAGTATTTT.

The CDR3 DNA reads TGTGCCAGCAGTGAATATATTGTGGCAGAGACCCAGTACTTC. Amino acids: CASSEYIVAETQYF. V is TRBV25-1 and J is TRBJ2-5; no clear D. V dropped 0 bases and J dropped 4 bases, with 9 bases sitting between them. The germline CDR1 and CDR2 sequences are MGHDK and SYGVNS. The CDR3 has 14 residues.

This clone was seen just once. The V call is TRBV28, the J call TRBJ1-3, with TRBD1 matching 9 bases. V lost 5 bases and J lost 4; bases outside the gene matches: 9. CDR1 and CDR2 from the germline V gene are MDHEN and SYDVKM. This CDR3 contains 16 residues. In DNA form, the CDR3 reads TGTGCCAGCAGTACCCCTGGGACAGGGTCGGGAAACACCATATATTTT. Amino acids: CASSTPGTGSGNTIYF.

The V gene is TRBV7-9, the J gene TRBJ2-7, with 10 nucleotides matching TRBD1. Trimming at V came to 4 bases and at J to 4 bases, leaving 7 bases not matched to a gene. The CDR3 totals 15 residues. Germline V gene sequence: CDR1 SEHNR, CDR2 FQNEAQ (reference sequence). The CDR3 DNA reads as TGTGCCAGCAGCTACCGGGACAGGGGCTTGTACGAGCAGTACTTC. It is translated as CASSYRDRGLYEQYF.

Only one count was recorded for this clone. CDR3 region: CASSHSSYNSPLHF. The CDR3 DNA reads TGTGCCAGCAGCCACAGCTCCTATAATTCACCCCTCCACTTT. The rearrangement links TRBV7-2 to TRBJ1-6; D remains unclear. CDR1 is SGHTA and CDR2 is FQGNSA in the germline V gene. Trimming took off 5 bases at V and 0 bases at J, with 5 bases between the two ends. This CDR3 region has 14 residues.

The chain has TRBV3-1 (or the pseudogene TRBV3-2) and TRBJ2-3; 10 bases fit TRBD2. The CDR3 is 15 residues long. Per germline, CDR1 LGHDT and CDR2 YNNKEL (reference sequence). The V gene end was trimmed by 2 bases and the J gene end by 4 bases; junction bases not matched to a gene: 3. CDR3 in amino acids: CASSQLAGASDTQYF. CDR3 bases: TGTGCCAGCAGCCAACTAGCGGGAGCCTCAGATACGCAGTATTTT.

This clone was seen once. The chain employs TRBV18 and TRBJ2-7; 10 bases agree with TRBD1. CDR1 is KGHSH, CDR2 LQKENI, per germline. V lost 2 bases to trimming and J lost 4 bases; unmatched junction nucleotides: 5. The CDR3 runs 15 residues. The CDR3 loop is CASSPTGQGLYEQYF. The CDR3 DNA sequence: TGTGCCAGCTCACCAACGGGACAGGGGCTTTACGAGCAGTACTTC.

The rearrangement joins TRBV19 to TRBJ2-1; TRBD2 is a possible D gene (6 bases). V was trimmed by 9 bases and J by 8 bases, leaving 23 bases between them. Looked up from germline, CDR1 is LNHDA and CDR2 is SQIVND (reference sequence). The CDR3 runs to 15 residues. CDR3 amino acids: CASERAGRGVDEQFF. The CDR3 nucleotides read TGTGCCAGCGAGAGGGCGGGGCGCGGGGTCGATGAGCAGTTCTTC.

This sequence joins TRBV5-1 and TRBJ2-3; the match to TRBD2 covers 10 bases. The junction had 1 base not matched to a gene; V was cut back by 5 bases and J by 1 base. In germline, CDR1 is SGHRS, CDR2 YFSETQ. The CDR3 loop spans 14 amino acids. CDR3 sequence: CASRTSGRTDTQYF. In nucleotides, the CDR3 is TGCGCCAGCAGGACTAGCGGGCGCACAGATACGCAGTATTTT.